The next 23 T cell receptor beta chains were all read from a single sample in a study of cytomegalovirus exposure and HLA in healthy donors. Use of 60 Vbeta and 13 Jbeta primers characterized the PCR. Some clones are missing from TCRdb's copy, which holds only in-frame ones; the method was immunoSEQ multiplex PCR. The sample has some 200,000 clones, 70% to 80% seen once; the top ten hold less than 2.5%. The sequencing sample was made of PBMCs. Receptor source: a woman between 50 and 59 years old in good health and CMV-seronegative.

This clone was seen more than once but under ten times. The chain joins TRBV28 to TRBJ1-5; 7 bases are shared with TRBD1. CDR3 length equals 12 residues. Germline loops: CDR1 MDHEN, CDR2 SYDVKM. V gave up 5 bases and J gave up 15 bases; unmatched junction bases: 10. The CDR3 here is CASSPRDRALHF. The CDR3, as DNA: TGTGCCAGCAGTCCCCGGGACAGAGCTCTGCATTTT.

The chain recombines TRBV5-5 with TRBJ1-4; 11 nucleotides agree with TRBD1. The CDR3 is 15 residues long. Trimming at V came to 0 bases and at J to 8 bases, leaving 3 bases not matched to a gene. Per the germline V gene, CDR1 is SGHKS and CDR2 is YYEKEE (reference sequence). CDR3 protein: CASSLAGQGDEKLFF. CDR3 in DNA: TGTGCCAGCAGCTTGGCGGGACAGGGGGACGAAAAACTGTTTTTT.

The chain carries TRBV7-9 and TRBJ2-7; D unclear. Germline V CDR1 and CDR2: SEHNR, FQNEAQ (reference sequence). CDR3 size: 12 residues. V was clipped by 5 bases and J by 0 bases, with 5 bases between them. The CDR3 sequence: CASSGSSYEQYF. The CDR3 region has the DNA TGTGCCAGCAGCGGCAGCTCCTACGAGCAGTACTTC.

This chain links TRBV6-6 with TRBJ2-5; D unclear. Judging by the DNA end, TRBJ2-7 fits better; the J call may be wrong. The CDR3 consists of 13 residues. The germline V gene has CDR1 MNHNY and CDR2 SVGAGI (reference sequence). The CDR3: CASSSHSPYEQYF. DNA of the CDR3: TGTGCCAGCAGTTCTCACAGCCCCTACGAGCAGTACTTC.

This clone was seen more than once but under ten times. The chain is built from TRBV19 and TRBJ2-7; D is perhaps TRBD1 (7 bases). Germline V gives CDR1 LNHDA, CDR2 SQIVND (reference sequence). The CDR3 runs 13 residues. With 5 bases removed from V and 6 bases from J, the gap between germline ends came to 14 bases. The CDR3 coding sequence is TGTGCCAGTAGTCGACAGGGTAGCGGCGAGCAGTACTTC. Amino acids: CASSRQGSGEQYF.

Only one count was recorded for this clone. The J gene is TRBJ1-4, the V gene TRBV18; 8 bases agree with TRBD1. The CDR3 runs 15 residues. The germline V gene encodes CDR1 KGHSH and CDR2 LQKENI. Trimming at V came to 4 bases and at J to 0 bases, leaving 1 base not matched to a gene. The CDR3 protein is CASSLQGATNEKLFF. CDR3 bases: TGTGCCAGCTCACTACAGGGGGCAACTAATGAAAAACTGTTTTTT.

The genes are TRBV28 and TRBJ1-1; 8 bases agree with TRBD1. The CDR3 runs 15 residues. Germline V gene sequence: CDR1 MDHEN, CDR2 SYDVKM. Trimming took 5 bases from V and 1 from J; bases not matched to a gene: 6. CDR3 in DNA: TGTGCCAGCAGTCCAACGGGGACAGGGAACACTGAAGCTTTCTTT. Translating it yields CASSPTGTGNTEAFF.

This clone was observed a single time. Other DNA sequences in this sample translate to the same CDR3. This chain joins TRBV7-9 and TRBJ1-2, with TRBD1 matching over 7 bases. J gave up 4 bases and V 5 bases, and 13 bases lay outside the gene matches. Germline lookup yields CDR1 SEHNR and CDR2 FQNEAQ (reference sequence). This CDR3 has 16 amino acids. The CDR3 reads CASSPRQGATSYGYTF. CDR3 DNA: TGTGCCAGCAGCCCGAGACAGGGAGCAACGAGCTATGGCTACACCTTC.

This sequence joins TRBV19 and TRBJ1-1; TRBD1 might be the D (5 bases). Germline V gene sequence: CDR1 LNHDA, CDR2 SQIVND (reference sequence). The germline V and J ends were trimmed by 7 bases and 3 bases, with 18 bases remaining between them. This CDR3 contains 15 residues. The CDR3 protein is CASTSQFQGYTEAFF. The CDR3 nucleotides read TGTGCCAGTACCTCCCAGTTTCAGGGCTACACTGAAGCTTTCTTT. Full variable domain (rest looked up from reference TRBV19 and TRBJ1-1): DGGITQSPKYLFRKEGQNVTLSCEQNLNHDAMYWYRQDPGQGLRLIYYSQIVNDFQKGDIAEGYSVSREKKESFPLTVTSAQKNPTAFYLCASTSQFQGYTEAFFGQGTRLTVV.

The DNA of the CDR3 is TGTGCCAGCAGCTTAGCAGGGACAGGGGGCAATCAGCCCCAGCATTTT. Its translation: CASSLAGTGGNQPQHF. This rearrangement joins TRBV7-2 to TRBJ1-5, with 10 bases identical to TRBD1. This CDR3 has 16 amino acids. Germline CDR1 reads SGHTA; CDR2 reads FQGNSA. Trimming took 0 bases from V and 2 from J; bases not matched to a gene: 1.

The chain is built from TRBV28 and TRBJ1-1; 7 bases are shared with TRBD1. Per the germline V gene, CDR1 is MDHEN and CDR2 is SYDVKM. Losses at the gene ends were 6 bases for V and 6 bases for J; bases not matched to a gene: 4. The CDR3 extends over 12 amino acids. The CDR3 DNA is TGTGCCAGCAGCCCGACAGGGCCTGAAGCTTTCTTT. Its protein is CASSPTGPEAFF.

This chain connects TRBV19 to TRBJ1-1, with D possibly matching TRBD1 (5 bases). Germline CDR1 LNHDA, CDR2 SQIVND (reference sequence). The CDR3 spans 16 residues. V lost 2 bases to trimming and J lost 1 base, with 14 bases between them. In DNA form, the CDR3 reads TGTGCCAGTAGTATAACGGGGACTGGGGGGAACACTGAAGCTTTCTTT. Amino acids: CASSITGTGGNTEAFF.

The chain couples TRBV28 to TRBJ1-5; tentative D call: TRBD1 (5 bases). The CDR3 has 13 residues. Germline V gene sequence: CDR1 MDHEN, CDR2 SYDVKM. V lost 9 bases and J 4 bases, leaving 13 bases between the germline ends. In DNA, the CDR3 is TGTGCCAGTTGGGGGGTGAGGAATCAGCCCCAGCATTTT. Residues: CASWGVRNQPQHF.

The chain has TRBV4-2 and TRBJ1-6, with TRBD1 as a possible D gene (5 bases). This CDR3 region has 16 residues. The V and J ends lost 3 bases and 7 bases respectively, with 16 bases between them. The V gene's germline CDR1 is LGHNA and CDR2 YNFKEQ. For the CDR3, the DNA is TGTGCCAGCAGCCACGGTGCCGGACAAGTGAATTCACCCCTCCACTTT. It codes for CASSHGAGQVNSPLHF.

The chain joins TRBV7-9 to TRBJ1-1, with TRBD1 matching over 7 bases. From germline, CDR1 is SEHNR and CDR2 FQNEAQ (reference sequence). The CDR3 covers 15 residues. The V and J ends lost 7 bases and 0 bases, in that order; junction bases with no gene match: 8. CDR3 nucleotide sequence: TGTGCCAGCAACCAAATGGACAGGATGAACACTGAAGCTTTCTTT. Translating it yields CASNQMDRMNTEAFF.

The chain combines TRBV5-1 with TRBJ2-1; 9 bases are a match to TRBD1. CDR1 SGHRS and CDR2 YFSETQ come from the germline V gene. CDR3 size: 15 residues. V lost 3 bases, J lost 2 bases, and 3 bases stayed unmatched. DNA for the CDR3: TGCGCCAGCAGCTCACAGGGGGCGGCCTACAATGAGCAGTTCTTC. This encodes CASSSQGAAYNEQFF. The whole variable domain, remainder taken from reference TRBV5-1 and TRBJ2-1, is KAGVTQTPRYLIKTRGQQVTLSCSPISGHRSVSWYQQTPGQGLQFLFEYFSETQRNKGNFPGRFSGRQFSNSRSEMNVSTLELGDSALYLCASSSQGAAYNEQFFGPGTRLTVL.

This clone was detected only once. V is TRBV2 and J is TRBJ2-3, with D possibly being TRBD2 (5 bases). CDR1 and CDR2 from the germline V gene are SNHLY and FYNNEI. V lost 1 base and J lost 3, with 20 bases in between. This CDR3 is 18 amino acids long. CDR3 in DNA: TGTGCCAGCAGTGAAGAACTTACGGGCTCCCCGGGGACAGATACGCAGTATTTT. Encoded protein: CASSEELTGSPGTDTQYF.

This clone showed up just once. The genes are TRBV7-2 and TRBJ2-1; the D gene is possibly TRBD2 (5 bases). The CDR3 is 13 amino acids. Germline V lookup: CDR1 SGHTA, CDR2 FQGNSA. The ends were cut back, 1 base at V and 10 bases at J, with 11 bases in the middle. The CDR3 region is CASSLGPREEQFF. As DNA, the CDR3 is TGTGCCAGCAGCTTAGGGCCGAGGGAGGAGCAGTTCTTC.

The chain joins TRBV7-7 to TRBJ2-5; TRBD2 might be the D (6 bases). Near its end, the DNA agrees better with TRBJ2-7, so the J call may be wrong. In germline, CDR1 is SSHAT, CDR2 FNYEAQ (reference sequence). This CDR3 spans 13 amino acids. CDR3 loop: CASSPGGAYEQYF. In nucleotides, the CDR3 is TGTGCCAGCAGCCCCGGGGGAGCCTACGAGCAGTACTTC.

CDR3 DNA: TGTGCCAGCAGGGGACAGCCGAATGAAAAACTGTTTTTT. Its translation: CASRGQPNEKLFF. V and J are TRBV2 and TRBJ1-4; 7 bases are shared with TRBD1. Germline CDR1 SNHLY, CDR2 FYNNEI. The CDR3 extends over 13 amino acids. V lost 6 bases and J lost 5; bases outside the gene matches: 3.

A few counts support this clone. The chain combines TRBV15 with TRBJ2-3, with a possible D match to TRBD1 (6 bases). There are 15 residues in the CDR3. Germline V gene data show CDR1 as LNHNV and CDR2 as YYDKDF (reference sequence). V lost 5 bases, J lost 4 bases, and 16 bases lay in between. The CDR3 nucleotides read TGTGCCACCAGCCCATACAGGGCTGGGGCAGATACGCAGTATTTT. As protein: CATSPYRAGADTQYF.

The chain combines TRBV18 with TRBJ2-5; 9 bases fit TRBD1. Matching the DNA end better, TRBJ2-7 makes the J call doubtful. From germline, CDR1 is KGHSH and CDR2 LQKENI. The CDR3 is made up of 16 amino acids. The DNA for the CDR3 is TGTGCCAGCTCACCATCTCCGGGACAGGGTTCGTACGAGCAGTACTTC. It specifies CASSPSPGQGSYEQYF.

V is TRBV4-3 and J is TRBJ1-1; D is undetermined. Trimming left V 1 base short and J 5 bases short, with 20 bases between. The germline CDR1 and CDR2 sequences are LGHNA and YSLEER. This CDR3 has 17 residues. Here the CDR3 DNA reads TGCGCCAGCAGCCAAGCCACCTGGTACACTCCCGGGACTGAAGCTTTCTTT. It codes for CASSQATWYTPGTEAFF.